The next 25 T cell receptor beta chains were all read from a single sample in a study of blood T cells in healthy people across ages. Primers used in a second PCR of roughly 6 to 12 cycles were a sample-barcoded 5' primer and a J-beta primer mix. TCRdb reprocessed the 5' RACE reads with MiXCR, giving one entry per CDR3 protein. This table holds around 1,100,000 distinct CDR3 sequences, roughly two fifths found once. The sequencing input was blood. Receptor source: a man aged 18-30 years in good health.

In DNA form, the CDR3 reads TGTGCCAGCAGTGAGAGCGGAGGGGCACCAGAGACCCAGTACTTC. It translates to CASSESGGAPETQYF. This chain joins TRBV2 and TRBJ2-5, with TRBD2 as a possible D gene (6 bases). From germline, CDR1 is SNHLY and CDR2 FYNNEI. This CDR3 spans 15 amino acids. Trimming pared 3 bases from V and 4 bases from J, leaving 15 bases between.

The chain links TRBV6-2 or TRBV6-3 to TRBJ2-5, with D tentatively TRBD1 (6 bases). V lost 0 bases to trimming and J lost 0 bases, with 17 bases between them. The CDR3 loop spans 18 amino acids. Germline CDR1 and CDR2: MNHEY and SVGEGT. The CDR3 sequence is CASSYSRVGQGYQETQYF. The DNA of the CDR3 is TGTGCCAGCAGTTACTCCCGTGTGGGGCAGGGGTACCAAGAGACCCAGTACTTC.

The J gene is TRBJ2-3, the V gene TRBV14, with D tentatively TRBD1 (5 bases). Germline CDR1 SGHDN, CDR2 FVKESK. The V gene lost 3 bases and the J gene lost 3 bases, with 13 bases spanning the gap. The CDR3 has 15 amino acids. This chain's CDR3 is CASSHSGYWTDTQYF. CDR3 bases: TGTGCCAGCAGCCACTCAGGGTACTGGACAGATACGCAGTATTTT. The full variable domain, rest sourced from reference TRBV14 and TRBJ2-3, is EAGVTQFPSHSVIEKGQTVTLRCDPISGHDNLYWYRRVMGKEIKFLLHFVKESKQDESGMPNNRFLAERTGGTYSTLKVQPAELEDSGVYFCASSHSGYWTDTQYFGPGTRLTVL.

This clonotype showed up just a few times. The J gene is TRBJ2-3, the V gene TRBV4-3; maybe TRBD2 (6 bases). V lost 4 bases and J lost 0, with 14 bases in between. In germline, CDR1 is LGHNA, CDR2 YSLEER. The CDR3 is 16 residues long. CDR3 sequence (DNA): TGCGCCAGCAGCCGGAGGGCATACTTTAGCACAGATACGCAGTATTTT. This gives the protein CASSRRAYFSTDTQYF.

This clonotype showed up just a few times. V is TRBV4-1 and J is TRBJ1-5, with D perhaps TRBD1 (6 bases). The germline CDR1 and CDR2 sequences are MGHRA and YSYEKL. V was clipped by 0 bases and J by 11 bases, with 20 bases between them. This CDR3 is 16 amino acids long. Here the CDR3 reads CASSQEGGMSSRTQHF. The CDR3 DNA is TGCGCCAGCAGCCAAGAAGGGGGGATGTCTAGTCGGACCCAGCATTTT.

Worth noting for this clonotype: Sequence at one end of the junction differs from germline and may be a read error. The CDR3 spells CAGSSLGPYEQYF. As DNA, the CDR3 is TGTGCCGGCAGCTCTTTGGGACCCTACGAGCAGTACTTC. This sequence joins TRBV11-2 and TRBJ2-4; tentatively, D is TRBD1 or TRBD2 (5 bases each). The J call may be wrong; the DNA end is better matched by TRBJ2-7. CDR3 length: 13 residues. Germline V lookup: CDR1 SGHAT, CDR2 FQNNGV.

The rearrangement joins TRBV20-1 to TRBJ1-5; D perhaps matches TRBD1 (6 bases). Trimming cost V 0 bases and J 0 bases, with 15 bases left between them. The length of the CDR3 is 17 residues. In germline, CDR1 is DFQATT, CDR2 SNEGSKA (reference sequence). CDR3 nucleotides: TGCAGTGCTAGAGATCTTAGGGGGGAGTATAGCAATCAGCCCCAGCATTTT. Translation: CSARDLRGEYSNQPQHF.

This clonotype was seen a handful of times. V is TRBV9 and J is TRBJ1-5; 9 bases agree with TRBD1. After removal of 5 bases from V and 3 bases from J, the junction contained 6 bases not matched to a gene. Germline-derived CDR1 and CDR2 are SGDLS and YYNGEE. CDR3 length: 15 amino acids. The CDR3 DNA follows: TGTGCCAGCAGTTATACAGGGGGCCCCAATCAGCCCCAGCATTTT. Translating it yields CASSYTGGPNQPQHF.

J is TRBJ1-5 and V is TRBV6-1; D remains unclear. V lost 7 bases to trimming and J lost 0 bases, with 22 bases between them. Germline CDR1 MNHNS, CDR2 SASEGT. The CDR3 loop spans 18 amino acids. CDR3 region: CASTHMGPSSYSNQPQHF. The CDR3 DNA follows: TGTGCCAGCACCCACATGGGCCCCTCCTCCTATAGCAATCAGCCCCAGCATTTT.

The chain couples TRBV20-1 to TRBJ1-2; 8 positions agree with TRBD1. The CDR3 is 14 residues long. Germline loops: CDR1 DFQATT, CDR2 SNEGSKA (reference sequence). V gave up 3 bases and J gave up 6 bases; unmatched junction bases: 9. The CDR3 DNA reads as TGCAGTGCTAGTGGGACAGGAGGTGAGCATGGCTACACCTTC. This sequence encodes CSASGTGGEHGYTF.

CDR3 loop: CSALMGTSTDTQYF. The CDR3 DNA reads TGCAGTGCTTTGATGGGTACTAGCACAGATACGCAGTATTTT. The V call is TRBV20-1, the J call TRBJ2-3; D gene uncertain. Germline V gives CDR1 DFQATT, CDR2 SNEGSKA (reference sequence). The germline V and J ends were trimmed by 5 bases and 0 bases, with 12 bases remaining between them. This CDR3 contains 14 residues.

This chain links TRBV20-1 with TRBJ2-1; D is possibly TRBD1 (5 bases). Deletions cut 6 bases from V and 7 bases from J, with 16 bases between. Germline-derived CDR1 and CDR2 are DFQATT and SNEGSKA (reference sequence). This CDR3 spans 13 amino acids. CDR3 DNA sequence: TGCAGTGCCCTCTATGGGGCGGAAAATGAGCAGTTCTTC. Protein sequence: CSALYGAENEQFF.

A single count supports this clonotype. The V and J genes are TRBV7-8 and TRBJ2-1; 10 nucleotides match TRBD2. CDR1 SGHVS and CDR2 FQNEAQ come from the germline V gene. V trimming: 11 bases; J trimming: 8 bases; junction bases outside the gene matches: 15. The CDR3 extends over 15 amino acids. CDR3 sequence: CASRTLAGPLDEQFF. The DNA of the CDR3 is TGTGCCTCCCGAACACTAGCGGGGCCCTTGGATGAGCAGTTCTTC.

As regards this clonotype: Lacking the conserved final phenylalanine or tryptophan, this CDR3 likely reflects a read error. The chain links TRBV25-1 to TRBJ2-7; no reliable D call. The assigned J gene may be wrong: the sequence end matches TRBJ2-5 better. The CDR3 sequence is 15 residues long. CDR1 and CDR2 from the germline V gene are MGHDK and SYGVNS. Written as DNA, the CDR3 is TGTGCCAGCAGTGAGGGTCTTACCCTCGAGGAGACCCAGTACTAC. The encoded protein is CASSEGLTLEETQYY.

This clonotype was seen a few times. The chain joins TRBV4-1 to TRBJ1-2, with TRBD1 matching 7 bases. V trimming: 0 bases; J trimming: 5 bases; junction bases outside the gene matches: 9. Germline V gene data show CDR1 as MGHRA and CDR2 as YSYEKL. The CDR3 covers 16 residues. The CDR3 DNA sequence: TGCGCCAGCAGCCAAGATCGGGACAGAAAAGGGTATGGCTACACCTTC. Its protein is CASSQDRDRKGYGYTF.

This clonotype was seen ten or more times. The gene calls are TRBV25-1 and TRBJ1-4; 8 bases line up with TRBD1. Trimming took 3 bases from V and 0 from J; bases not matched to a gene: 9. The CDR3 loop spans 18 amino acids. The germline V gene has CDR1 MGHDK and CDR2 SYGVNS. CDR3 bases: TGTGCCAGCAGTGACACCACGGGACAGGTCGCAACTAATGAAAAACTGTTTTTT. Protein: CASSDTTGQVATNEKLFF.

This clonotype came up a few times. The rearrangement joins TRBV7-2 to TRBJ1-1; D not resolved. CDR3 size: 13 residues. Germline CDR1 reads SGHTA; CDR2 reads FQGNSA. Trimming took off 5 bases at V and 6 bases at J, with 13 bases between the two ends. The CDR3 DNA reads as TGTGCCAGCAGCCTAAGGGAGATAGCTGAAGCTTTCTTT. Its protein product is CASSLREIAEAFF.

This chain links TRBV4-3 with TRBJ2-1; 8 bases fit TRBD2. The V gene end was trimmed by 1 base and the J gene end by 7 bases; junction bases not matched to a gene: 6. The CDR3 has 15 residues. The germline gives CDR1 LGHNA, CDR2 YSLEER. CDR3 DNA: TGCGCCAGCAGCCAAGGGAGCGGGAGTCGTAATGAGCAGTTCTTC. Protein sequence: CASSQGSGSRNEQFF.

This clonotype showed up many times. The rearrangement uses TRBV20-1 and TRBJ1-2; D remains unclear. Trimming removed 1 base at V and 1 base at J, with 13 bases between. Germline V gene lookup returns CDR1 DFQATT and CDR2 SNEGSKA (reference sequence). This CDR3 is 15 amino acids long. CDR3 sequence (DNA): TGCAGTGCTAGAGGATCGGACGGCTTTAACTATGGCTACACCTTC. Its translation: CSARGSDGFNYGYTF.

This clonotype was seen ten or more times. The CDR3 protein is CASSSDRLNYGYTF. CDR3 nucleotides: TGCGCCAGCAGCTCCGACAGGCTGAACTATGGCTACACCTTC. V and J are TRBV5-1 and TRBJ1-2; tentatively, D is TRBD1 (6 bases). Germline lookup yields CDR1 SGHRS and CDR2 YFSETQ. Trimming left V 3 bases short and J 2 bases short, with 11 bases between. The CDR3 is 14 amino acids.

The chain recombines TRBV27 with TRBJ1-5; D is unresolved. Looked up from germline, CDR1 is MNHEY and CDR2 is SMNVEV (reference sequence). The V end lost 0 bases, the J end lost 7 bases, and 10 bases lay between the germline ends. The CDR3 has 14 residues. The CDR3 sequence: CASSLSVSGQPQHF. DNA for the CDR3: TGTGCCAGCAGTTTATCGGTATCGGGCCAGCCCCAGCATTTT.

This chain connects TRBV29-1 to TRBJ2-3; unclear D gene. The germline V gene encodes CDR1 SQVTM and CDR2 ANQGSEA. Trimming pared 4 bases from V and 4 bases from J, leaving 6 bases between. This CDR3 contains 11 residues. CDR3 loop: CSVGNADTQYF. In DNA form, the CDR3 reads TGCAGCGTTGGAAACGCAGATACGCAGTATTTT.

The table lists this clonotype with a few counts. The chain has TRBV7-6 and TRBJ1-1; D may be TRBD1 (5 bases). V was clipped by 1 base and J by 8 bases, with 14 bases between them. The CDR3 contains 14 residues. The germline gives CDR1 SGHVS, CDR2 FNYEAQ. The CDR3 loop reads CASSLEAGPREAFF. The CDR3 DNA reads as TGTGCCAGCAGCTTAGAGGCGGGACCGAGAGAAGCTTTCTTT. The whole variable domain, remainder taken from reference TRBV7-6 and TRBJ1-1, is GAGVSQSPRYKVTKRGQDVALRCDPISGHVSLYWYRQALGQGPEFLTYFNYEAQQDKSGLPNDRFSAERPEGSISTLTIQRTEQRDSAMYRCASSLEAGPREAFFGQGTRLTVV.

J is TRBJ2-3 and V is TRBV6-2 or TRBV6-3; D remains ambiguous. With 0 bases removed from V and 1 base from J, the gap between germline ends came to 29 bases. Germline V gives CDR1 MNHEY, CDR2 SVGEGT. The CDR3 is 22 residues long. The CDR3 coding sequence is TGTGCCAGCAGTTACTCGATAAGAGTCGAACCCGTTTCGGTGGGCGGCACAGATACGCAGTATTTT. Its translation: CASSYSIRVEPVSVGGTDTQYF.

In its sample, this clonotype was seen a few times. This sequence joins TRBV7-8 and TRBJ2-4, with D maybe TRBD1 (6 bases). The DNA end favors TRBJ2-7, so the J call may be wrong. This CDR3 spans 17 amino acids. Per germline, CDR1 SGHVS and CDR2 FQNEAQ. CDR3: CASTLLPETGPGYEQYF. CDR3 nucleotide sequence: TGTGCCAGCACCCTACTCCCCGAGACAGGACCAGGGTACGAGCAGTACTTC.